The 28 T cell receptor beta chains in this list originate from one sample, sequenced in a study of shared clonotypes between healthy human individuals. Assay used: immunoSEQ multiplex PCR; TCRdb lists only in-frame clones, some missing. Here the sample spans about 980,000 clones, around three quarters being singletons. Sequencing was done on a sample of memory CD4+ T cells sorted from blood. Subset meaning: CD45RA-negative fraction. The receptors here all came from a man younger than 30 in good health.

The V gene is TRBV9, the J gene TRBJ2-6, with 8 bases that match TRBD2. Per germline, CDR1 SGDLS and CDR2 YYNGEE. The CDR3 loop spans 19 amino acids. Trimming removed 0 bases from V and 0 bases from J; junction bases left unmatched: 8. Here the CDR3 reads CASSVDGLAGPSGANVLTF. CDR3 in DNA: TGTGCCAGCAGCGTAGATGGTCTAGCGGGTCCCTCTGGGGCCAACGTCCTGACTTTC.

V gene TRBV11-1 combines with J gene TRBJ2-3, with 7 nucleotides matching TRBD2. CDR1 and CDR2 from the germline V gene are SGHAT and FQDESV (reference sequence). This CDR3 spans 16 amino acids. V was clipped by 5 bases and J by 1 base; unmatched bases: 9. The CDR3 nucleotides read TGTGCCAGCAGCCCTACCGGGACTATAGGCACAGATACGCAGTATTTT. This codes for CASSPTGTIGTDTQYF.

V gene TRBV5-6 combines with J gene TRBJ2-7, with D unclear. The germline V and J ends were trimmed by 4 bases and 4 bases, with 9 bases remaining between them. This CDR3 has 12 amino acids. CDR1 and CDR2 from the germline V gene are SGHDT and YYEEEE. CDR3 in amino acids: CASSVLGYEQYF. The CDR3 DNA follows: TGTGCCAGCAGCGTTCTAGGGTACGAGCAGTACTTC.

The genes are TRBV4-1 and TRBJ1-1; D is unclear. Per the germline V gene, CDR1 is MGHRA and CDR2 is YSYEKL. V gave up 8 bases and J gave up 3 bases, with 13 bases separating them. The CDR3 loop spans 13 amino acids. As DNA, the CDR3 is TGCGCCAGCGGGCGTAGACTAGACACTGAAGCTTTCTTT. Protein sequence: CASGRRLDTEAFF.

This clone has a handful of counts. The CDR3 sequence is CASGDRSDTQYF. CDR3 sequence (DNA): TGTGCCAGCGGGGACAGGTCCGATACGCAGTATTTT. The chain carries TRBV11-3 and TRBJ2-3; 8 bases map to TRBD1. CDR1 and CDR2 (germline): SGHNT, YENEEA. CDR3 length: 12 amino acids. V gave up 8 bases and J gave up 6 bases; unmatched junction bases: 4.

The rearrangement uses TRBV28 and TRBJ1-4; TRBD1 agrees at 8 bases. V was pared by 7 bases and J by 8 bases, with 9 bases of the junction left unmatched. CDR1 and CDR2 (germline): MDHEN, SYDVKM. This CDR3 has 14 amino acids. This CDR3 reads CASNRQGIREKLFF. Here the CDR3 DNA reads TGTGCCAGCAACAGACAGGGGATACGAGAAAAACTGTTTTTT.

The chain combines TRBV5-4 with TRBJ2-4; either TRBD1 or TRBD2 may fit D (5 bases each). V was pared by 5 bases and J by 5 bases, with 14 bases between. This CDR3 has 14 residues. Per germline, CDR1 SGHNT and CDR2 YYREEE (reference sequence). CDR3 sequence (DNA): TGTGCCAGCAGACCGGGACCTTCGCAAAACATTCAGTACTTC. Translating gives CASRPGPSQNIQYF.

The chain uses TRBV30 and TRBJ2-5; weak D call: TRBD1 (5 bases). The CDR3 extends over 13 amino acids. Trimming cost V 0 bases and J 5 bases, with 10 bases left between them. Germline CDR1 reads GTSNPN; CDR2 reads SVGIG (reference sequence). As DNA, the CDR3 is TGTGCCTGGAGTGTAATCGCAGGGGAGACCCAGTACTTC. It is translated as CAWSVIAGETQYF.

The CDR3 DNA reads TGTGCCAGTAGTATAACCGGACGGATGTTTGACACTGAAGCTTTCTTT. This translates into CASSITGRMFDTEAFF. The J gene is TRBJ1-1, the V gene TRBV19; no clear D gene. This CDR3 is 16 amino acids long. Looked up from germline, CDR1 is LNHDA and CDR2 is SQIVND (reference sequence). The V gene lost 2 bases and the J gene lost 3 bases, with 16 bases spanning the gap.

The count of this clone is one. The sample holds other DNA sequences that translate to the same CDR3. The chain recombines TRBV6-6 with TRBJ2-7; D is unclear. The V end was cut by 0 bases, the J end by 0 bases, with 3 bases between. The CDR3 contains 13 residues. Germline V gene sequence: CDR1 MNHNY, CDR2 SVGAGI (reference sequence). Here the CDR3 reads CASSYSSSYEQYF. In DNA form, the CDR3 reads TGTGCCAGCAGTTACTCCAGCTCCTACGAGCAGTACTTC.

The chain joins TRBV19 to TRBJ1-2, with TRBD1 matching 7 bases. J lost 5 bases, V lost 9 bases, and 9 bases had no gene match. The CDR3 sequence is 13 residues long. The germline CDR1 and CDR2 sequences are LNHDA and SQIVND (reference sequence). The CDR3 DNA follows: TGTGCCAGCGGGGGCAGGGGGAGATATGGCTACACCTTC. Protein sequence: CASGGRGRYGYTF.

The chain employs TRBV18 and TRBJ2-4; D not resolved. Germline CDR1 is KGHSH and CDR2 is LQKENI. The V gene lost 0 bases and the J gene lost 4 bases, with 10 bases spanning the gap. The CDR3 runs 15 residues. DNA of the CDR3: TGTGCCAGCTCACCACCGGCGACTTCTAAAAACATTCAGTACTTC. This gives the protein CASSPPATSKNIQYF.

This clone was seen more than once but under ten times. The CDR3 sequence: CASSLFRGRGSSYEQYF. In DNA, the CDR3 is TGTGCCAGCAGCTTATTCCGAGGGCGGGGGAGCTCCTACGAGCAGTACTTC. The chain employs TRBV7-6 and TRBJ2-7, with TRBD2 identical over 7 bases. This CDR3 region has 17 residues. Germline V gene data show CDR1 as SGHVS and CDR2 as FNYEAQ. V lost 2 bases and J lost 0; bases outside the gene matches: 10.

V gene TRBV29-1 combines with J gene TRBJ2-5, with D tentatively TRBD1 (6 bases). Trimming shortened V by 5 bases and J by 5 bases, and 9 bases separated the two germline ends. The germline V gene has CDR1 SQVTM and CDR2 ANQGSEA. This CDR3 region has 11 residues. The CDR3: CSVWGRETQYF. The CDR3 DNA follows: TGCAGCGTTTGGGGGCGCGAGACCCAGTACTTC.

This chain links TRBV4-1 with TRBJ2-7; D not resolved. Per the germline V gene, CDR1 is MGHRA and CDR2 is YSYEKL. The CDR3 runs 16 residues. V shed 1 base and J shed 4 bases, with 17 bases lying between them. CDR3 in DNA: TGCGCCAGCAGCCAAGGAGTCTCGGCAGGTATATACGAGCAGTACTTC. Protein: CASSQGVSAGIYEQYF.

The chain has TRBV4-3 and TRBJ2-1, with D unresolved. Germline values: CDR1 LGHNA, CDR2 YSLEER. This CDR3 spans 13 amino acids. V gave up 0 bases and J gave up 7 bases, with 7 bases separating them. The CDR3 sequence is CASSQENRNEQFF. The CDR3 bases are TGCGCCAGCAGCCAAGAGAATAGGAATGAGCAGTTCTTC.

V gene TRBV28 combines with J gene TRBJ2-6; either TRBD1 or TRBD2 may supply D (5 bases each). Germline values: CDR1 MDHEN, CDR2 SYDVKM. V lost 6 bases to trimming and J lost 0 bases, with 12 bases between them. The CDR3 length is 16 residues. The CDR3 protein is CASSGDGYSGANVLTF. DNA for the CDR3: TGTGCCAGCAGCGGGGACGGGTACTCTGGGGCCAACGTCCTGACTTTC.

This chain links TRBV6-6 with TRBJ1-4; 8 nucleotides agree with TRBD1. The V gene's germline CDR1 is MNHNY and CDR2 SVGAGI (reference sequence). Trimming removed 2 bases from V and 7 bases from J; junction bases left unmatched: 3. The CDR3 totals 14 residues. CDR3 sequence reads: CASSYAGTGEKLFF. DNA for the CDR3: TGTGCCAGCAGTTACGCCGGGACAGGTGAAAAACTGTTTTTT.

V gene TRBV5-1 combines with J gene TRBJ2-2; D is undetermined. The length of the CDR3 is 13 residues. Germline lookup yields CDR1 SGHRS and CDR2 YFSETQ. V lost 4 bases and J lost 7, with 11 bases in between. The CDR3 region is CASSLFSGGELFF. DNA of the CDR3: TGCGCCAGCAGCCTCTTCTCGGGCGGGGAGCTGTTTTTT.

This clone was seen only once. The chain links TRBV9 to TRBJ2-3; D is possibly TRBD2 (6 bases). This CDR3 is 16 amino acids long. V lost 3 bases, J lost 1 base, and 15 bases lay in between. Germline V gene data show CDR1 as SGDLS and CDR2 as YYNGEE. The CDR3 DNA is TGTGCCAGCAGCGCCTACGGGACTGTTGGCACAGATACGCAGTATTTT. Its protein product is CASSAYGTVGTDTQYF.

The rearrangement links TRBV30 to TRBJ1-6, with D unresolved. Germline assignment: CDR1 GTSNPN and CDR2 SVGIG (reference sequence). V lost 3 bases, J lost 9 bases, and 9 bases lay in between. The CDR3 consists of 12 residues. DNA of the CDR3: TGTGCCTGGAGGGCAGGTAGTTCACCCCTCCACTTT. It codes for CAWRAGSSPLHF.

This clone was observed a single time. The same CDR3 can be traced to other DNA sequences in this sample. The rearrangement uses TRBV7-2 and TRBJ1-6; D unresolved. Per the germline V gene, CDR1 is SGHTA and CDR2 is FQGNSA. The CDR3 totals 13 residues. Trimming stripped 0 bases from V and 7 bases from J, with 4 bases between. The chain's CDR3 is CASSLAGNSPLHF. The CDR3 DNA sequence: TGTGCCAGCAGCTTAGCCGGGAATTCACCCCTCCACTTT.

The genes are TRBV10-3 and TRBJ1-3; D possibly corresponds to TRBD1 (5 bases). The CDR3 has 13 amino acids. Trimming cost V 3 bases and J 2 bases, with 5 bases left between them. CDR1 and CDR2 (germline): ENHRY, SYGVKD. In DNA form, the CDR3 reads TGTGCCATCAGTGACAGGGCTGGAAACACCATATATTTT. Protein sequence: CAISDRAGNTIYF.

This rearrangement joins TRBV7-9 to TRBJ2-7; TRBD1 matches at 7 bases. J gave up 7 bases and V 5 bases, and 11 bases lay outside the gene matches. Germline CDR1 is SEHNR and CDR2 is FQNEAQ (reference sequence). The CDR3 spans 14 residues. In DNA form, the CDR3 reads TGTGCCAGCAGCCCTACCAGGGACAGTCCGGAGCAGTACTTC. Protein product: CASSPTRDSPEQYF. Full variable domain (rest looked up from reference TRBV7-9 and TRBJ2-7): DTGVSQNPRHKITKRGQNVTFRCDPISEHNRLYWYRQTLGQGPEFLTYFQNEAQLEKSRLLSDRFSAERPKGSFSTLEIQRTEQGDSAMYLCASSPTRDSPEQYFGPGTRLTVT.

The chain has TRBV6-1 and TRBJ2-2; D is tentatively TRBD1 or TRBD2 (6 bases each). This CDR3 comprises 13 residues. The germline V gene has CDR1 MNHNS and CDR2 SASEGT. V dropped 8 bases and J dropped 7 bases, with 14 bases sitting between them. CDR3 in DNA: TGTGCCAGCGACCAGGGGAGGAACGGGGAGCTGTTTTTT. Protein sequence: CASDQGRNGELFF.

The rearrangement uses TRBV7-8 and TRBJ2-6; 8 bases are shared with TRBD1. Germline trimming cut 3 bases from V and 2 bases from J; bases unmatched to any gene: 0. This CDR3 is 15 amino acids long. Germline V gives CDR1 SGHVS, CDR2 FQNEAQ. The CDR3 here is CASSLTGAGANVLTF. The CDR3 DNA follows: TGTGCCAGCAGCTTGACAGGGGCTGGGGCCAACGTCCTGACTTTC.

The chain recombines TRBV6-5 with TRBJ1-2; TRBD1 matches at 8 bases. Germline-derived CDR1 and CDR2 are MNHEY and SVGAGI. The CDR3 is 14 amino acids. Trimming cost V 4 bases and J 1 base; bases outside gene matches: 2. CDR3 region: CASSFDRGNYGYTF. Written as DNA, the CDR3 is TGTGCCAGCAGTTTCGACAGGGGTAACTATGGCTACACCTTC.

This chain links TRBV5-1 with TRBJ2-1; the D gene is possibly TRBD1 (6 bases). V was shortened by 0 bases and J by 4 bases, with 11 bases between the two germline ends. Germline V gene lookup returns CDR1 SGHRS and CDR2 YFSETQ. This CDR3 has 15 residues. CDR3 nucleotide sequence: TGCGCCAGCAGCTTGGAGGGGGACCCTTACAATGAGCAGTTCTTC. Its protein product is CASSLEGDPYNEQFF. The variable domain in full, with the rest retrieved from reference TRBV5-1 and TRBJ2-1, is KAGVTQTPRYLIKTRGQQVTLSCSPISGHRSVSWYQQTPGQGLQFLFEYFSETQRNKGNFPGRFSGRQFSNSRSEMNVSTLELGDSALYLCASSLEGDPYNEQFFGPGTRLTVL.